A selection of T cell receptor beta chains follows, all from one sample in a study of blood T cell repertoires in COVID-19. TCRdb keeps only in-frame clones here, not all; method: immunoSEQ multiplex PCR. The sample holds over 45,000 clones; roughly 91% are singletons and the top ten take roughly 9%. Sequencing used peripheral blood. The origin of the receptors is a human donor in a cohort sampled during active COVID-19. Both conserved end residues are part of each CDR3. Fields, in order: D gene, V gene, clone size, J gene, CDR3 protein, CDR3 DNA. A D gene is named only where the DNA matches it firmly. Clone size, where shown, is once, few, many, or a class for clones that have expanded.

>TRBD1|TRBV30|few|TRBJ2-4
CAWSVGDRIQYF
TGTGCCTGGAGTGTGGGGGACAGAATTCAGTACTTC
>-|TRBV9|-|TRBJ1-6
CASSPDSNSYNSPLHF
TGTGCCAGCAGTCCGGACAGTAACTCCTATAATTCACCCCTCCACTTT
>TRBD1|TRBV19|-|TRBJ1-4
CASRALQGANEKLFF
TGTGCCAGTAGAGCTCTACAGGGGGCTAATGAAAAACTGTTTTTT
>-|TRBV19|-|TRBJ1-6
CASRSPDSPLHF
TGTGCCAGTCGATCTCCAGATTCACCCCTCCACTTT
>-|TRBV7-9|-|TRBJ1-1
CASTPPPGNTEAFF
TGTGCCAGCACCCCACCCCCAGGGAACACTGAAGCTTTCTTT
>-|TRBV7-8|-|TRBJ2-3
CASSLVGGGAADTQYF
TGTGCCAGCAGCTTAGTAGGTGGGGGGGCGGCAGATACGCAGTATTTT
>-|TRBV3-1/TRBV3-2|-|TRBJ2-1
CASSADSSYNEQFF
TGTGCCAGCAGTGCCGACTCATCTTACAATGAGCAGTTCTTC
>-|TRBV30|-|TRBJ2-5
CAWSQGTQYF
TGTGCCTGGAGCCAGGGGACCCAGTACTTC
>TRBD1|TRBV29-1|-|TRBJ2-1
CSVEVTGGAYNEQFF
TGCAGCGTTGAGGTGACAGGGGGGGCCTACAATGAGCAGTTCTTC
>TRBD1|TRBV27|-|TRBJ2-1
CASSPYGTGDTHEQFF
TGTGCCAGCAGTCCATACGGGACAGGGGACACTCATGAGCAGTTCTTC
>TRBD2|TRBV3-1/TRBV3-2|-|TRBJ2-7
CASSQGWGGTAYEQYF
TGTGCCAGCAGCCAGGGTTGGGGGGGAACCGCATACGAGCAGTACTTC
>-|TRBV2|-|TRBJ1-1
CATQGGSTEAFF
TGTGCCACCCAGGGAGGGAGCACTGAAGCTTTCTTT
>TRBD2|TRBV3-1/TRBV3-2|once|TRBJ2-7
CASSSAGGPGDEQYF
TGTGCCAGCAGCTCAGCGGGAGGGCCGGGAGACGAGCAGTACTTC
>-|TRBV18|-|TRBJ2-2
CASSITLGGNTGELFF
TGTGCCAGCTCGATCACGTTAGGAGGGAACACCGGGGAGCTGTTTTTT
>TRBD1|TRBV15|-|TRBJ2-3
CATSSTGGQGTDTQYF
TGTGCCACCAGCAGCACTGGGGGACAGGGTACAGATACGCAGTATTTT
>-|TRBV7-2|-|TRBJ1-5
CASSLAGYSNQPQHF
TGTGCCAGCAGCTTAGCCGGTTATAGCAATCAGCCCCAGCATTTT
>-|TRBV5-1|-|TRBJ2-3
CASSLGTAGSTQYF
TGCGCCAGCAGCTTGGGGACAGCGGGAAGTACGCAGTATTTT
>-|TRBV4-1|-|TRBJ2-5
CASSQAPVSETQYF
TGCGCCAGCAGCCAAGCTCCGGTGAGCGAGACCCAGTACTTC
>-|TRBV29-1|-|TRBJ1-2
CSADSRNYGYTF
TGCAGCGCTGACTCGCGAAACTATGGCTACACCTTC
>TRBD2|TRBV5-5|-|TRBJ2-1
CASSLRLAGHYNEQFF
TGTGCCAGCAGCTTGAGGCTAGCGGGACACTACAATGAGCAGTTCTTC
>-|TRBV16|-|TRBJ1-6
CASSQRTPPVPLHF
TGTGCCAGCAGCCAACGGACTCCTCCAGTACCCCTCCACTTT
>-|TRBV24-1|-|TRBJ1-5
CATSDWPGRGQPQHF
TGTGCCACCAGTGATTGGCCGGGCAGGGGTCAGCCCCAGCATTTT
>TRBD2|TRBV7-9|-|TRBJ2-3
CASSSMGAGAPTDTQYF
TGTGCCAGCAGCTCGATGGGAGCGGGGGCTCCCACAGATACGCAGTATTTT
>-|TRBV3-1/TRBV3-2|once|TRBJ2-7
CASSQERSHPEQYF
TGTGCCAGCAGCCAAGAGAGGTCCCACCCCGAGCAGTACTTC
>-|TRBV7-6|-|TRBJ1-2
CASSEDISGYGYTF
TGTGCCAGCAGCGAAGACATTTCAGGATATGGCTACACCTTC
>-|TRBV2|-|TRBJ2-7
CASNPQGAPYEQYF
TGTGCCAGCAATCCTCAGGGTGCCCCCTACGAGCAGTACTTC
>-|TRBV28|-|TRBJ2-5
CASWGTSANQETQYF
TGTGCCAGCTGGGGGACTTCAGCCAACCAAGAGACCCAGTACTTC
>TRBD2|TRBV19|-|TRBJ2-5
CASSPPYTGTSGGAGMKTQYF
TGTGCCAGTAGTCCACCGTATACCGGGACTAGCGGGGGGGCTGGCATGAAGACCCAGTACTTC
>TRBD2|TRBV9|few|TRBJ2-3
CASSLLAGGPADTQYF
TGTGCCAGCAGTCTGCTGGCGGGAGGGCCTGCAGATACGCAGTATTTT
>-|TRBV11-2|-|TRBJ1-5
CASSLRGGLRPQHF
TGTGCCAGCAGCTTACGTGGGGGACTTCGGCCCCAGCATTTT
>TRBD1|TRBV5-4|-|TRBJ2-5
CATMRNPGQQQETQYF
TGTGCCACCATGCGAAACCCGGGACAGCAACAAGAGACCCAGTACTTC
>TRBD2|TRBV7-6|-|TRBJ2-3
CASSLRTSGSYTDTQYF
TGTGCCAGCAGCTTACGGACTAGCGGGTCCTACACAGATACGCAGTATTTT
>-|TRBV10-3|-|TRBJ1-1
CAISELPQGTEAFF
TGTGCCATCAGTGAACTCCCCCAGGGGACTGAAGCTTTCTTT
>-|TRBV27|-|TRBJ2-1
CASSPGQGINEQFF
TGTGCCAGCAGTCCCGGGCAGGGGATTAATGAGCAGTTCTTC
>-|TRBV6-1|-|TRBJ1-1
CASSEFGTSAFF
TGTGCCAGCAGTGAGTTCGGGACTAGTGCTTTCTTT
>-|TRBV7-2|few|TRBJ1-1
CASSLWAGLITEAFF
TGTGCCAGCAGCTTATGGGCAGGGTTGATTACTGAAGCTTTCTTT
>TRBD2|TRBV5-1|few|TRBJ2-3
CASSSALAGVVYTDTQYF
TGCGCCAGCAGCTCCGCACTAGCGGGAGTTGTGTACACAGATACGCAGTATTTT
>-|TRBV11-3|-|TRBJ2-1
CASSPSPGNEQFF
TGTGCCAGCAGCCCATCACCGGGCAATGAGCAGTTCTTC
>TRBD2|TRBV29-1|once|TRBJ2-1
CSVEVPLAGRYNEQFF
TGCAGCGTTGAAGTCCCCTTAGCGGGGAGGTACAATGAGCAGTTCTTC
>-|TRBV7-2|-|TRBJ2-1
CASTLDAGVYNEQFF
TGTGCCAGCACCCTAGACGCCGGGGTTTACAATGAGCAGTTCTTC